This TCR beta chain was profiled in a study of T cell responses to AZD1222 COVID-19 vaccine. Study-wide results and limits: Along spike, vaccine-associated CD4 TCRs were found throughout, with dominance at 160-218 and 743-854. At study baseline, merely a handful of AZD1222 recipients were seropositive. The sample set comprised mostly white British donors with more females, and clonal diversity was possibly underestimated.

As for this clone: Antigen: not known.

Repertoires were generated with immunoSEQ multiplex PCR, while TCRdb's copy carries only in-frame clones and drops some. Of approximately 84,000 clones listed, 80% to 90% were seen once; the top ten hold 8.5% to 12%. V shed 1 base and J shed 7 bases, with 8 bases lying between them. CDR3 size: 13 residues. CDR1 and CDR2 (germline): LGHNT, FRNRAP. The chain couples TRBV12-5 to TRBJ2-1; D remains unclear. This TCR derives from an adult who received the AZD1222 COVID-19 vaccine. Material: peripheral blood, obtained 28 days after the second AZD1222 dose. The CDR3: CASGLEPQNEQFF. In nucleotides, the CDR3 is TGTGCTAGTGGTTTGGAACCTCAGAATGAGCAGTTCTTC.